These 5 T cell receptor beta chains were all obtained from the same sample, sequenced in a study of regulatory T cells in long-lasting Graves disease. Construction of TCR beta libraries relied on iRepertoire HTBI primers and on Arm-PCR targeting CDR3 regions. TCRdb processed the multiplex PCR reads anew with MiXCR; each CDR3 protein has one entry. The table has approximately 690,000 distinct CDR3 sequences, about 32% seen once. As for time point: persistent/refractory GD, antithyroid drugs over 5 years with positive TRAb. With RNA extracted from PBMCs as input, the TCR library was made. Sequenced here: peripheral blood mononuclear cells (PBMCs), sampled when the disease was refractory, from a patient treated with antithyroid drugs. These receptor sequences come from a female donor with Graves disease.

This clonotype was observed a handful of times. The rearrangement uses TRBV28 and TRBJ2-7; the match to TRBD2 covers 10 bases. The germline CDR1 and CDR2 sequences are MDHEN and SYDVKM. V gave up 5 bases and J gave up 2 bases; unmatched junction bases: 12. The CDR3 covers 17 residues. CDR3 residues: CASSPLRSTSGAYEQYF. CDR3 sequence (DNA): TGTGCCAGCAGTCCTCTGAGGTCTACTAGCGGGGCCTACGAGCAGTACTTC.

The sample holds many counts of this clonotype. The CDR3 is CASSYGQRSRETQYF. CDR3 sequence (DNA): TGTGCCAGCAGTTACGGTCAGAGAAGTAGAGAGACCCAGTACTTC. This chain links TRBV6-5 with TRBJ2-5; D unresolved. The CDR3 has 15 amino acids. Germline CDR1 MNHEY, CDR2 SVGAGI. V lost 2 bases to trimming and J lost 4 bases, with 14 bases between them.

Ten or more counts support this clonotype. The chain links TRBV12-3 or TRBV12-4 to TRBJ2-5, with unresolved D. The CDR3 consists of 12 residues. Trimming took 2 bases from V and 6 from J, leaving 7 bases between them. Here the CDR3 reads CASSLRVKTQYF. CDR3 nucleotides: TGTGCCAGCAGTTTAAGGGTAAAGACCCAGTACTTC.

This clonotype was seen ten or more times. The chain is built from TRBV28 and TRBJ1-5, with 7 bases aligning to TRBD1. V shed 6 bases and J 3 bases; nucleotides not matched to a gene: 5. The germline V gene encodes CDR1 MDHEN and CDR2 SYDVKM. The CDR3 consists of 14 residues. CDR3 sequence (DNA): TGTGCCAGCAGCCTGGGACAGCCCAATCAGCCCCAGCATTTT. Translation: CASSLGQPNQPQHF.

V is TRBV15 and J is TRBJ1-5; D unclear. Germline-derived CDR1 and CDR2 are LNHNV and YYDKDF (reference sequence). The CDR3 is 15 amino acids. V shed 0 bases and J shed 6 bases, with 12 bases lying between them. The CDR3 loop reads CATSRDRGRVQPQHF. The CDR3 region has the DNA TGTGCCACCAGCAGAGATCGGGGTAGAGTTCAGCCCCAGCATTTT. Combining the CDR3 with reference TRBV15 and TRBJ1-5 gives the whole variable domain DAMVIQNPRYQVTQFGKPVTLSCSQTLNHNVMYWYQQKSSQAPKLLFHYYDKDFNNEADTPDNFQSRRPNTSFCFLDIRSPGLGDTAMYLCATSRDRGRVQPQHFGDGTRLSIL.